The present T cell receptor (beta chain) was sequenced within a study of shared T cell receptors in the human thymus. Trimming took off 0 bases at V and 6 bases at J, with 12 bases between the two ends. Germline CDR1 reads SGHRS; CDR2 reads YFSETQ. The CDR3 loop spans 14 amino acids. Method: immunoSEQ multiplex PCR; TCRdb's copy keeps in-frame clones and lacks some. The sample yields 700,000 or so clones, roughly 88% seen once. This clone has a handful of counts. In addition, the sample was reused for a study of human thymus T cells. As that study records: Infants served as donors; they were healthy and Finnish and were having corrective surgery for congenital heart defects. Thymic tissue was derived from resections collected during corrective heart surgery. Blood and thymic repertoires both appeared biased in V and J gene usage. The related literature has documented a marked overlap of thymic repertoires among unrelated individuals.

The source material was thymocytes. The rearrangement joins TRBV5-1 to TRBJ1-2; D perhaps matches TRBD1 (5 bases). The origin of this receptor is a girl under three years old with a congenital heart defect. The CDR3 is CASSLDPGSDGYTF. Here the CDR3 DNA reads TGCGCCAGCAGCTTGGACCCAGGGTCGGATGGCTACACCTTC.